The T cell receptor (beta chain) under discussion was sequenced for a study of CD8 T cells in Susac syndrome. This clonotype was found once. Its antigen remains unidentified. Trimming left V 1 base short and J 8 bases short, with 6 bases between. This CDR3 has 12 amino acids. CDR1 is LNHNV, CDR2 YYDKDF, per germline (reference sequence). Notes on the study in general: As acknowledged by the study, its TCR sequencing and HLA analysis included a relatively small number of individuals.

Reverse transcription of roughly 0.45 to 1 ug RNA used random hexamers. Amplification of TCR beta CDR3 used immunoSEQ multiplex PCR across 54 Vbeta and 13 Jbeta. TCRdb called the immunoSEQ multiplex PCR reads again in MiXCR, with one record for every CDR3 protein. Of around 200,000 distinct CDR3 sequences in the sample, approximately 96% were seen once. Sequencing of TCR beta was performed on blood CD8+ and CD4+ T cells. The rearrangement joins TRBV15 to TRBJ2-1; D gene unclear. The sequence derives from a human donor with multiple sclerosis. Input material: CD4+ T cells from PBMCs. In nucleotides, the CDR3 is TGTGCCACCAGCAGAGTGGGCCATGAGCAGTTCTTC. Translation gives CATSRVGHEQFF.